This T cell receptor (beta chain) was recorded in a study of blood T cell repertoires in COVID-19. Across the whole study: From the United States, Italy and Spain came samples of acute and convalescent COVID-19. Sample material is recorded as cDNA or gDNA derived from T cells, B-cell-depleted T cells, or PBMCs.

During active infection, Seattle patients enrolled and were then monitored through disease. With 1 base clipped from V and 4 bases from J, the junction kept 3 bases outside the gene matches. CDR1 is SNHLY and CDR2 is FYNNEI in the germline V gene. The CDR3 sequence is 17 residues long. Per the original methods: Estimation of nucleated cell counts was performed using reference gene primer amplification. Assay used: immunoSEQ multiplex PCR; TCRdb lists only in-frame clones, some missing. V, J and clone size are taken as reported in that table, and D and trimming were inferred from the DNA itself. The sample yields tens of thousands of clones, roughly 91% seen once.

This receptor was identified in a man aged 50-60 years with COVID-19, enrolled during active disease. The genes are TRBV2 and TRBJ2-1; TRBD2 matches at 14 bases. Source material: peripheral blood. This chain's CDR3 is CASSEVGLAGGYNEQFF. DNA for the CDR3: TGTGCCAGCAGTGAAGTTGGACTAGCGGGAGGATACAATGAGCAGTTCTTC.